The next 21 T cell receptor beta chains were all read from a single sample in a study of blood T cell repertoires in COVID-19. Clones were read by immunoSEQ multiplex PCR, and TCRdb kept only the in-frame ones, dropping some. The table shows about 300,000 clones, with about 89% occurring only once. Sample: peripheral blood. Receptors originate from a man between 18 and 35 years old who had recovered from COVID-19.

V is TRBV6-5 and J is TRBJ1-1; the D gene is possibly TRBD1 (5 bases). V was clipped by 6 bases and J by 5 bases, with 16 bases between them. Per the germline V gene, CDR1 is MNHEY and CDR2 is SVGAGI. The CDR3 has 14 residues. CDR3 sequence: CASRKGREETEAFF. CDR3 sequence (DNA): TGTGCCAGCAGAAAGGGGAGGGAAGAAACTGAAGCTTTCTTT.

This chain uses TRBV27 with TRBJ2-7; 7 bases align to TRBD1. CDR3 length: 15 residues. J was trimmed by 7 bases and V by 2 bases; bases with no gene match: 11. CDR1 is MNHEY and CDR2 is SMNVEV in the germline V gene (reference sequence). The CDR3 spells CASSLRGTEGQEQYF. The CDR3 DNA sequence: TGTGCCAGCAGTTTACGAGGGACAGAGGGGCAAGAGCAGTACTTC.

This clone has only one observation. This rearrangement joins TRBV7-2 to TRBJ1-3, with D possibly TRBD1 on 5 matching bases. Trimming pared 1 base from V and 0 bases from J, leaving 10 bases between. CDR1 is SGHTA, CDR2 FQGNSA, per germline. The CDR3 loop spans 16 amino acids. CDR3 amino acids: CASSLGRTNSGNTIYF. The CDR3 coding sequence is TGTGCCAGCAGCTTAGGAAGGACAAACTCTGGAAACACCATATATTTT.

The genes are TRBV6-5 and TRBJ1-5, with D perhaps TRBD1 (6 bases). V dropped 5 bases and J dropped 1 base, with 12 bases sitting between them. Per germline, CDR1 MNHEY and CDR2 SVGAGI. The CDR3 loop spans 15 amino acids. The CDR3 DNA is TGTGCCAGCAGTCCCGGGGGGCACAGCAATCAGCCCCAGCATTTT. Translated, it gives CASSPGGHSNQPQHF.

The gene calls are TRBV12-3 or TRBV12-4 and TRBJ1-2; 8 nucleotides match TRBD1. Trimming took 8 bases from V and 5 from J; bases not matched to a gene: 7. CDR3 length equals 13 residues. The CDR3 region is CASVRGQGYGYTF. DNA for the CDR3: TGTGCCAGCGTCAGGGGGCAGGGGTATGGCTACACCTTC.

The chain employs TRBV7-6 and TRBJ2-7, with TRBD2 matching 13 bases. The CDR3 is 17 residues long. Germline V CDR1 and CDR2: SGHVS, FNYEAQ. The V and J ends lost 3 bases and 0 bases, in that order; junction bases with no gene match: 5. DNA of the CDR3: TGTGCCAGCAGCTTGGCGGGACTAGCGGGATACTCCTACGAGCAGTACTTC. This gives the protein CASSLAGLAGYSYEQYF.

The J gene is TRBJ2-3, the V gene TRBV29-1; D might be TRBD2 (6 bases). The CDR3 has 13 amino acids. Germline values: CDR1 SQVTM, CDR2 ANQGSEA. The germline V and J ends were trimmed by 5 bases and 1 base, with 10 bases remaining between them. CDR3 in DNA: TGCAGCGTTAAACCGGGGGGCACAGATACGCAGTATTTT. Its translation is CSVKPGGTDTQYF.

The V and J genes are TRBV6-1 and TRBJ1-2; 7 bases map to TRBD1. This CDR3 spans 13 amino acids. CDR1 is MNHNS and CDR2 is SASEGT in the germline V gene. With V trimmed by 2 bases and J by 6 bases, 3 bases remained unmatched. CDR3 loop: CASSEQGVDGYTF. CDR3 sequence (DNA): TGTGCCAGCAGTGAACAGGGGGTCGATGGCTACACCTTC.

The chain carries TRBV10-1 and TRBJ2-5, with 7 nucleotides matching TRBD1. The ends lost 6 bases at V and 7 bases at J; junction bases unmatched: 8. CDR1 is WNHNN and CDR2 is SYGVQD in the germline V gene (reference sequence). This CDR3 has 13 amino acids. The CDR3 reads CASSSTGVGTQYF. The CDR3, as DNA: TGCGCCAGCAGCTCAACAGGGGTAGGGACCCAGTACTTC.

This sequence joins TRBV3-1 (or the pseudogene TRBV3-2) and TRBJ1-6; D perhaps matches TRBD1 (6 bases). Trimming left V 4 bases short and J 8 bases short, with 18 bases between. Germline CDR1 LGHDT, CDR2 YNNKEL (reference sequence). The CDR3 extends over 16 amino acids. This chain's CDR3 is CASSPVYRVGDSPLHF. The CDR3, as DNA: TGTGCCAGCAGCCCCGTCTACAGGGTGGGAGATTCACCCCTCCACTTT.

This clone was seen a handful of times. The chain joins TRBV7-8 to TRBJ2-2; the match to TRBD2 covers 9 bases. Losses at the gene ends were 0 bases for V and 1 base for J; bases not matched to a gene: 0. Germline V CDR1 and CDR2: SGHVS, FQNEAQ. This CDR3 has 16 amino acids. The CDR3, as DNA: TGTGCCAGCAGCTTAGCTAGCGGGAGGAACACCGGGGAGCTGTTTTTT. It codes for CASSLASGRNTGELFF.

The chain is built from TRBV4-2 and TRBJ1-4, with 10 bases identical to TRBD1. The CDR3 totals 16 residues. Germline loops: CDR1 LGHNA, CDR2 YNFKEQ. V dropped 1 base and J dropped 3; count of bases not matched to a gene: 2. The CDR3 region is CASSQGTGGANEKLFF. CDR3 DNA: TGTGCCAGCAGCCAAGGGACAGGGGGAGCTAATGAAAAACTGTTTTTT.

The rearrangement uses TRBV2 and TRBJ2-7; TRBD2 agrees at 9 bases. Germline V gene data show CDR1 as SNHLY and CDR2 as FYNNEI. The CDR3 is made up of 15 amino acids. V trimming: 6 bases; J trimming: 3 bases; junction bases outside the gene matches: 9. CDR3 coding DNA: TGTGCCAGCAGCGCCGGACTTAGCGGGAGCTACGAGCAGTACTTC. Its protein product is CASSAGLSGSYEQYF.

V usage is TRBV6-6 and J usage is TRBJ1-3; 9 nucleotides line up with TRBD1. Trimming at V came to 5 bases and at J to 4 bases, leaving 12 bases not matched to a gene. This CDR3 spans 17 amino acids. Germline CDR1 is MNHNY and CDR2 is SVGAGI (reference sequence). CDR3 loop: CASSRPGTGTAGNTIYF. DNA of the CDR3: TGTGCCAGCAGTCGACCCGGGACAGGGACTGCGGGAAACACCATATATTTT.

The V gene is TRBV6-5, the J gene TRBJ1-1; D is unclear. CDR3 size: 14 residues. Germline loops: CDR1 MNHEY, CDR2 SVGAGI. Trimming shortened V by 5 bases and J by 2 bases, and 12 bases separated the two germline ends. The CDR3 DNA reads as TGTGCCAGCAGTCACCCGGAGGGAAACACTGAAGCTTTCTTT. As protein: CASSHPEGNTEAFF.

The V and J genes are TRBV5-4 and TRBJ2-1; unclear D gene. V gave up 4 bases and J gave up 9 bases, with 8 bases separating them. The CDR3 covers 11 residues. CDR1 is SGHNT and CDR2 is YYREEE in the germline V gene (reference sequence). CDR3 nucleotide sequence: TGTGCCAGCAGCCTCGCGAGTGAGCAGTTCTTC. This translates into CASSLASEQFF.

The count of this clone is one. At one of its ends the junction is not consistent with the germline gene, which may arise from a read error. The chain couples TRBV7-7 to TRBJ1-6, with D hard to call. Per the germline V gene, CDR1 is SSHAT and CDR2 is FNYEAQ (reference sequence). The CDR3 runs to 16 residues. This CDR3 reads CASSLVLERNNSPLHF. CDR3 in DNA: TGTGCTAGCAGCTTAGTGCTCGAGAGGAATAATTCACCCCTCCACTTT.

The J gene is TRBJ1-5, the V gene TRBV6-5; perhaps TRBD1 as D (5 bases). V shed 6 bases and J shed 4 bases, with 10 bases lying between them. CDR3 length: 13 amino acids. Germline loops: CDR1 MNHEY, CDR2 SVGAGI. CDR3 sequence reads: CASRPQGNQPQHF. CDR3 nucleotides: TGTGCCAGCAGACCCCAGGGAAATCAGCCCCAGCATTTT.

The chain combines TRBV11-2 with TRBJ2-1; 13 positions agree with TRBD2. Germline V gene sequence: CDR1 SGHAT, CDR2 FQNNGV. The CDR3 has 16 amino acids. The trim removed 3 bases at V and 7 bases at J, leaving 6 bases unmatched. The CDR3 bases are TGTGCCAGCAGCTTTCGACTAGCGGGGGGAAGGAATGAGCAGTTCTTC. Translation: CASSFRLAGGRNEQFF.

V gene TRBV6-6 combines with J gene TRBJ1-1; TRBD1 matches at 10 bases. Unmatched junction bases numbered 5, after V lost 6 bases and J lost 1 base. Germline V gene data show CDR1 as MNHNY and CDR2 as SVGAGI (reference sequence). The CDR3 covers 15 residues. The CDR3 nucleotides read TGTGCCAGCAGCCTGACAGGGGGCGCGAACACTGAAGCTTTCTTT. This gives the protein CASSLTGGANTEAFF.

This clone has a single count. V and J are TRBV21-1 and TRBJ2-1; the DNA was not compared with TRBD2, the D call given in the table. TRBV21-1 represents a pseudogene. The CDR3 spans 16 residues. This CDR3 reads CASSKKLVANYNEQFF. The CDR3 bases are TGTGCCAGCAGCAAAAAGTTAGTAGCGAATTACAATGAGCAGTTCTTC.